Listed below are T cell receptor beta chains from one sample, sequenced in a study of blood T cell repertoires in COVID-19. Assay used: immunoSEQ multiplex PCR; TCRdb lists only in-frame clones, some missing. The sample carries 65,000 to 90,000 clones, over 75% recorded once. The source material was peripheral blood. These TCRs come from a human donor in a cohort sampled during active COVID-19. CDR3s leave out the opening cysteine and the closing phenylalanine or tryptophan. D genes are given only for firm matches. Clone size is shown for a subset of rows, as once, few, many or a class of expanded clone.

CDR3 protein: ASSLAGTSGWGEQY
clone size: .
CDR3 length: 14
J gene: TRBJ2-7
V gene: TRBV5-1
D gene: TRBD2

CDR3 protein: ASSPSRGAGYEQY
clone size: .
CDR3 length: 13
J gene: TRBJ2-7
V gene: TRBV28
D gene: .

CDR3 protein: ASSQVTRDQETQY
clone size: .
CDR3 length: 13
J gene: TRBJ2-5
V gene: TRBV4-1
D gene: .

CDR3 protein: ASSLTFPGQGAGNEQF
clone size: .
CDR3 length: 16
J gene: TRBJ2-1
V gene: TRBV3-1/TRBV3-2
D gene: TRBD1

CDR3 protein: ASSPGRDRASNEKLF
clone size: .
CDR3 length: 15
J gene: TRBJ1-4
V gene: TRBV5-1
D gene: TRBD1

CDR3 protein: ASSLSGSTDTQY
clone size: .
CDR3 length: 12
J gene: TRBJ2-3
V gene: TRBV13
D gene: .

CDR3 protein: ASSQDRTSFNEQF
clone size: .
CDR3 length: 13
J gene: TRBJ2-1
V gene: TRBV4-2
D gene: .

CDR3 protein: ASSLAGEKLF
clone size: .
CDR3 length: 10
J gene: TRBJ1-4
V gene: TRBV5-6
D gene: .

CDR3 protein: ASSQRGAEGQGGLKNYEQY
clone size: .
CDR3 length: 19
J gene: TRBJ2-7
V gene: TRBV4-1
D gene: TRBD1

CDR3 protein: ASRRASGAETQY
clone size: .
CDR3 length: 12
J gene: TRBJ2-5
V gene: TRBV2
D gene: .

CDR3 protein: ASPDRLNTGELF
clone size: .
CDR3 length: 12
J gene: TRBJ2-2
V gene: TRBV30
D gene: .

CDR3 protein: ASSSPGGVNEQF
clone size: .
CDR3 length: 12
J gene: TRBJ2-1
V gene: TRBV7-9
D gene: .

CDR3 protein: ASSSTGRDGYT
clone size: .
CDR3 length: 11
J gene: TRBJ1-2
V gene: TRBV5-1
D gene: .

CDR3 protein: ASSPVTGGFSGYT
clone size: .
CDR3 length: 13
J gene: TRBJ1-2
V gene: TRBV28
D gene: TRBD1

CDR3 protein: ASSPIAGGIYNEQF
clone size: .
CDR3 length: 14
J gene: TRBJ2-1
V gene: TRBV9
D gene: TRBD2

CDR3 protein: ASSIGQGSEQY
clone size: .
CDR3 length: 11
J gene: TRBJ2-7
V gene: TRBV19
D gene: TRBD1

CDR3 protein: ASSLAEQGDGYT
clone size: .
CDR3 length: 12
J gene: TRBJ1-2
V gene: TRBV5-1
D gene: .

CDR3 protein: ASSTPRETQY
clone size: .
CDR3 length: 10
J gene: TRBJ2-5
V gene: TRBV18
D gene: .

CDR3 protein: ASSEEGTGGVENEQY
clone size: .
CDR3 length: 15
J gene: TRBJ2-7
V gene: TRBV2
D gene: TRBD1

CDR3 protein: AWSENRENIQY
clone size: .
CDR3 length: 11
J gene: TRBJ2-4
V gene: TRBV30
D gene: .

CDR3 protein: ASSTDRGAYEQY
clone size: few
CDR3 length: 12
J gene: TRBJ2-7
V gene: TRBV7-8
D gene: TRBD1

CDR3 protein: ASSPGLAGVSYEQY
clone size: few
CDR3 length: 14
J gene: TRBJ2-7
V gene: TRBV7-9
D gene: TRBD2

CDR3 protein: AWITEPSNYGYT
clone size: .
CDR3 length: 12
J gene: TRBJ1-2
V gene: TRBV30
D gene: .